This entry concerns a single T cell receptor beta chain. One junction end disagrees with the germline gene, perhaps due to a read error. CDR1 and CDR2 from the germline V gene are SQVTM and ANQGSEA. The CDR3 extends over 12 amino acids. These data belong to a study of molecular identifiers for immune sequencing clone quantification. The bulk TCR libraries were made with methods described before and with listed TCR primers. TCRdb independently ran MiXCR on the PCR reads; one entry per CDR3 protein. The table shows some 650,000 distinct CDR3 sequences, with just under 20% occurring only once. The sorting of naive CD8 T cells used the CD8+CD4-CCR7+CD45RA+ phenotype.

The sequenced sample consisted of naive CD8+ T cells from blood, with Jurkat cell RNA spiked in. Subset reported: FACS-sorted CD8+CD4-CCR7+CD45RA+ naive T cells. The source is a human donor in good health. Some libraries in this study had Jurkat cell RNA spiked in. This chain connects TRBV29-1 to TRBJ1-1, with TRBD1 as a possible D gene (5 bases). The CDR3 protein is CSVEGRGPEALF. CDR3 nucleotide sequence: TGCAGCGTTGAGGGGAGGGGCCCCGAAGCTCTCTTT.